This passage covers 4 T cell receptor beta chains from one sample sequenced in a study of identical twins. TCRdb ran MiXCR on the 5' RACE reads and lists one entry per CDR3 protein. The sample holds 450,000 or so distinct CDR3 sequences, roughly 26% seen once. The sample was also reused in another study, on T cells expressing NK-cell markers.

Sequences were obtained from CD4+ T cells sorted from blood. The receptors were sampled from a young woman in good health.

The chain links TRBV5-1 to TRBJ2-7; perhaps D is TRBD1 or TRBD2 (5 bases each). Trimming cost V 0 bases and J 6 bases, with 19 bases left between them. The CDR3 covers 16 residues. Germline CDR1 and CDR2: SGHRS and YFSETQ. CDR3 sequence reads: CASSLEWGMQVGEQYF. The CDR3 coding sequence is TGCGCCAGCAGCTTGGAGTGGGGGATGCAGGTCGGCGAGCAGTACTTC. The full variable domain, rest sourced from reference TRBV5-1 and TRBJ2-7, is KAGVTQTPRYLIKTRGQQVTLSCSPISGHRSVSWYQQTPGQGLQFLFEYFSETQRNKGNFPGRFSGRQFSNSRSEMNVSTLELGDSALYLCASSLEWGMQVGEQYFGPGTRLTVT.

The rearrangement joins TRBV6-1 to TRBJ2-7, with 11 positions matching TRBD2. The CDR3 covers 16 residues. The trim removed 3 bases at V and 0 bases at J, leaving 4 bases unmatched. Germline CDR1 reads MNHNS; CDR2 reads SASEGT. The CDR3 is CASSETSGDLSYEQYF. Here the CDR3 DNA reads TGTGCCAGCAGTGAGACTAGCGGGGACCTCTCCTACGAGCAGTACTTC.

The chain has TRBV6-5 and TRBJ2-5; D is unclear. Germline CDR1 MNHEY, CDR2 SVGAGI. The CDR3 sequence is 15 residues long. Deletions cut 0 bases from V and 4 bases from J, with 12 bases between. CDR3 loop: CASSYSKVDGETQYF. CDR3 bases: TGTGCCAGCAGTTACTCGAAGGTGGACGGAGAGACCCAGTACTTC.

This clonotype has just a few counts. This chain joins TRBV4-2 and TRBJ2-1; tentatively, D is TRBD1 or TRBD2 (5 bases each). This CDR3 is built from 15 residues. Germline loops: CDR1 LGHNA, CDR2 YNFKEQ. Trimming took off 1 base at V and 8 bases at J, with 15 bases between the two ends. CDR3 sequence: CASSQGDPRVYEQFF. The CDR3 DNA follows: TGTGCCAGCAGCCAAGGGGACCCCCGCGTATATGAGCAGTTCTTC.